This TCR beta chain was captured by sequencing in a study of blood T cell repertoires in COVID-19. About the study: Specimens from acute and convalescent COVID-19 originated in the United States, Italy and Spain. T cells, B-cell-depleted T cells, or PBMCs supplied cDNA or gDNA.

In the source study's methods: The authors estimated nucleated cell counts from reference gene primer amplification. This table comes from immunoSEQ multiplex PCR, and its TCRdb copy is limited to in-frame clones, with some not included. Clone size and V and J calls were adopted from that table, with D and trimming inferred from the DNA. The table has about 150,000 clones, approximately 83% seen once. This CDR3 is built from 11 residues. Germline V lookup: CDR1 SNHLY, CDR2 FYNNEI. V was clipped by 6 bases and J by 9 bases, with 11 bases between them. The chain joins TRBV2 to TRBJ2-5; D call uncertain. Input material: peripheral blood. This TCR derives from a woman over 75 with acute or convalescent COVID-19. In nucleotides, the CDR3 is TGTGCCAGCAGCGTCCTGTCGGCCCAGTACTTC. The encoded protein is CASSVLSAQYF.